The 15 T cell receptor beta chains presented below share a single source sample, sequenced in a study of OX40 agonist ivuxolimab in advanced cancers. Using immunoSEQ multiplex PCR, the repertoire was profiled, and TCRdb retains in-frame clones only, with some absent. Of tens of thousands of clones listed, around 81% are singletons. The material was CD4+ or CD8+ T cells sorted from blood, obtained in a trial of the OX40 agonist ivuxolimab. These receptors originate from an adult with an advanced solid tumor such as melanoma, head and neck, liver or kidney cancer.

V usage is TRBV2 and J usage is TRBJ2-3; the match to TRBD2 covers 9 bases. This CDR3 comprises 16 residues. Germline assignment: CDR1 SNHLY and CDR2 FYNNEI. The ends lost 7 bases at V and 9 bases at J; junction bases unmatched: 17. In nucleotides, the CDR3 is TGTGCCAGCAACGGGGCTAGCGGGGCCATGGAGCGGACGCAGTATTTT. This translates into CASNGASGAMERTQYF.

The chain has TRBV19 and TRBJ2-2; D possibly corresponds to TRBD2 (6 bases). V gave up 2 bases and J gave up 1 base, with 8 bases separating them. The CDR3 consists of 15 residues. Germline CDR1 LNHDA, CDR2 SQIVND (reference sequence). The CDR3 loop reads CASSITGENTGELFF. CDR3 in DNA: TGTGCCAGTAGTATAACGGGGGAGAACACCGGGGAGCTGTTTTTT.

The CDR3 here is CASSSGLLGLRTGELFF. The CDR3 nucleotides read TGTGCCAGCAGCTCCGGGCTTCTAGGGCTTCGCACCGGGGAGCTGTTTTTT. The chain carries TRBV11-2 and TRBJ2-2; D gene ambiguous. Germline V CDR1 and CDR2: SGHAT, FQNNGV. Trimming pared 4 bases from V and 4 bases from J, leaving 19 bases between. The CDR3 length is 17 residues.

This clone was observed a handful of times. J is TRBJ1-3 and V is TRBV5-4; a weak D match, TRBD1 (5 bases). The V end was cut by 4 bases, the J end by 2 bases, with 10 bases between. The CDR3 extends over 14 amino acids. Germline V gives CDR1 SGHNT, CDR2 YYREEE (reference sequence). CDR3 nucleotides: TGTGCCAGCAGCCCGGGGACGGCTGGAAACACCATATATTTT. Its protein product is CASSPGTAGNTIYF.

The J gene is TRBJ1-1, the V gene TRBV6-5; D is unresolved. Trimming took 6 bases from V and 4 from J, leaving 12 bases between them. This CDR3 region has 13 residues. CDR1 is MNHEY and CDR2 is SVGAGI in the germline V gene. The CDR3: CASRFVAGTEAFF. The CDR3 DNA sequence: TGTGCCAGCAGGTTCGTCGCGGGCACTGAAGCTTTCTTT.

The V and J genes are TRBV18 and TRBJ2-2; D is undetermined. Deletions cut 2 bases from V and 5 bases from J, with 9 bases between. The V gene's germline CDR1 is KGHSH and CDR2 LQKENI. The CDR3 runs 14 residues. CDR3 bases: TGTGCCAGCTCACCAGTCTTCCGGACCGGGGAGCTGTTTTTT. Residues: CASSPVFRTGELFF.

This rearrangement joins TRBV19 to TRBJ1-1; TRBD1 agrees at 10 bases. The CDR3 is 15 residues long. The germline V gene encodes CDR1 LNHDA and CDR2 SQIVND (reference sequence). J gave up 4 bases and V 5 bases, and 7 bases lay outside the gene matches. CDR3 bases: TGTGCCAGTAGTCCTCGACAGGGGGCGAGCACTGAAGCTTTCTTT. Protein sequence: CASSPRQGASTEAFF.

V gene TRBV7-3 combines with J gene TRBJ2-7; 10 nucleotides agree with TRBD2. The ends lost 5 bases at V and 0 bases at J; junction bases unmatched: 7. Germline V gene sequence: CDR1 SGHTA, CDR2 FQGTGA. The CDR3 runs to 16 residues. The CDR3 nucleotides are TGTGCCAGCAGCCCAACCGGGACTAGCGCCTCCTACGAGCAGTACTTC. This encodes CASSPTGTSASYEQYF.

The gene calls are TRBV5-1 and TRBJ2-5; the match to TRBD2 covers 9 bases. The CDR3 totals 15 residues. CDR1 and CDR2 (germline): SGHRS, YFSETQ. J gave up 1 base and V 0 bases, and 1 base lay outside the gene matches. The CDR3 here is CASSLGSGGQETQYF. The DNA of the CDR3 is TGCGCCAGCAGCTTGGGTAGCGGGGGCCAAGAGACCCAGTACTTC.

This chain connects TRBV18 to TRBJ1-4; TRBD1 might be the D (6 bases). The CDR3 is 14 amino acids. Trimming stripped 2 bases from V and 7 bases from J, with 11 bases between. The germline V gene encodes CDR1 KGHSH and CDR2 LQKENI. CDR3 in amino acids: CASSPMGGGEKLFF. The CDR3 DNA sequence: TGTGCCAGCTCACCAATGGGAGGGGGTGAAAAACTGTTTTTT.

This CDR3 is CASSRDSPSYEQYF. The CDR3 DNA reads as TGCGCCAGCAGCCGGGACAGTCCCTCCTACGAGCAGTACTTC. The chain combines TRBV5-1 with TRBJ2-7; 7 positions match TRBD1. Losses at the gene ends were 4 bases for V and 0 bases for J; bases not matched to a gene: 4. This CDR3 has 14 amino acids. The germline gives CDR1 SGHRS, CDR2 YFSETQ.

The rearrangement uses TRBV7-2 and TRBJ2-5; maybe TRBD2 (6 bases). V shed 4 bases and J shed 5 bases, with 20 bases lying between them. The CDR3 contains 16 residues. The V gene's germline CDR1 is SGHTA and CDR2 FQGNSA. CDR3: CASSSDGSGAEETQYF. CDR3 sequence (DNA): TGTGCCAGCAGCTCTGACGGGAGTGGGGCGGAGGAGACCCAGTACTTC.

The CDR3 DNA is TGTGCCAGCACCTACCGGGACAGACCCTACGAGCAGTACTTC. Its protein product is CASTYRDRPYEQYF. The chain joins TRBV9 to TRBJ2-7; 7 positions match TRBD1. Germline V gene sequence: CDR1 SGDLS, CDR2 YYNGEE. This CDR3 spans 14 amino acids. The V gene end was trimmed by 6 bases and the J gene end by 2 bases; junction bases not matched to a gene: 8.

The rearrangement links TRBV25-1 to TRBJ1-4; TRBD1 might be the D (6 bases). V lost 7 bases to trimming and J lost 3 bases, with 15 bases between them. Germline V CDR1 and CDR2: MGHDK, SYGVNS. This CDR3 has 15 residues. CDR3 loop: CASKKQGRANEKLFF. The DNA of the CDR3 is TGTGCCAGCAAAAAACAGGGACGGGCTAATGAAAAACTGTTTTTT.

Written as DNA, the CDR3 is TGCGCCAGCAGCTTGGAACCCGCAGGGTCTAACTATGGCTACACCTTC. This codes for CASSLEPAGSNYGYTF. The chain combines TRBV5-1 with TRBJ1-2; maybe TRBD1 (5 bases). Germline assignment: CDR1 SGHRS and CDR2 YFSETQ. This CDR3 contains 16 residues. Trimming cost V 0 bases and J 0 bases, with 12 bases left between them.